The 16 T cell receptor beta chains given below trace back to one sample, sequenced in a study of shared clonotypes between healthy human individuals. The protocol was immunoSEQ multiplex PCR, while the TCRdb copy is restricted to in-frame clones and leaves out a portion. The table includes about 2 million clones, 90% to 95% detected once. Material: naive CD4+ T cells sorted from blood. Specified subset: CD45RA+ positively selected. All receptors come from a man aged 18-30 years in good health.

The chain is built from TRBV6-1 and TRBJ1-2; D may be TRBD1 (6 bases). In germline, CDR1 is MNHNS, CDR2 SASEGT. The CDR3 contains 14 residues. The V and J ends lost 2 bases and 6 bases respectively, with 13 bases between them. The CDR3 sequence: CASSELIPGDGYTF. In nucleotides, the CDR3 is TGTGCCAGCAGTGAATTAATCCCAGGGGATGGCTACACCTTC.

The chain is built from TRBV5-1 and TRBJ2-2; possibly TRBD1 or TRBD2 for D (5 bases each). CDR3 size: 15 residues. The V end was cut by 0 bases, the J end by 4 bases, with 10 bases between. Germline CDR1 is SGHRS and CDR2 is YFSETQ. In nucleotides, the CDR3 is TGCGCCAGCAGCTTGGTGTCAGGGAGCACCGGGGAGCTGTTTTTT. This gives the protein CASSLVSGSTGELFF. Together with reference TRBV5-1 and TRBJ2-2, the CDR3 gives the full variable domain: KAGVTQTPRYLIKTRGQQVTLSCSPISGHRSVSWYQQTPGQGLQFLFEYFSETQRNKGNFPGRFSGRQFSNSRSEMNVSTLELGDSALYLCASSLVSGSTGELFFGEGSRLTVL.

The CDR3 spells CASSLRIYGYTF. The CDR3 DNA sequence: TGTGCCAGCAGCTTACGTATCTATGGCTACACCTTC. The chain couples TRBV13 to TRBJ1-2; D is uncertain. Trimming cost V 2 bases and J 4 bases, with 5 bases left between them. Germline CDR1 PRHDT, CDR2 FYEKMQ (reference sequence). This CDR3 is built from 12 residues.

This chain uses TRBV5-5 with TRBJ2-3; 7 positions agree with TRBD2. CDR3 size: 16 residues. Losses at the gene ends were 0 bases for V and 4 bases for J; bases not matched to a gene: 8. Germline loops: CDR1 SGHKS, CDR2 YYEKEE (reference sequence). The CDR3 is CASSLALTSYADTQYF. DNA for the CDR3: TGTGCCAGCAGCTTGGCCTTGACTAGCTACGCAGATACGCAGTATTTT.

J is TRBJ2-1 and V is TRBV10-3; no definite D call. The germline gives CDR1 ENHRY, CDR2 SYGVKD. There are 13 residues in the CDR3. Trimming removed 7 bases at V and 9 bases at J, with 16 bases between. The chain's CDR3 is CAINDTPLSEQFF. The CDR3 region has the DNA TGTGCCATCAATGACACTCCCCTGAGTGAGCAGTTCTTC.

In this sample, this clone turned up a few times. The CDR3 here is CASSVSGNTEAFF. The CDR3 DNA sequence: TGCGCCAGCAGCGTGTCAGGGAACACTGAAGCTTTCTTT. The genes are TRBV5-1 and TRBJ1-1, with D unresolved. Germline V gene data show CDR1 as SGHRS and CDR2 as YFSETQ. V lost 4 bases and J 1 base, leaving 8 bases between the germline ends. The CDR3 has 13 amino acids.

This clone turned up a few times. Here the CDR3 reads CASSLTDYNEQFF. CDR3 DNA: TGCGCCAGCAGCTTGACAGACTACAATGAGCAGTTCTTC. This sequence joins TRBV5-1 and TRBJ2-1; D unclear. Trimming removed 1 base at V and 3 bases at J, with 5 bases between. This CDR3 spans 13 amino acids. CDR1 SGHRS and CDR2 YFSETQ come from the germline V gene.

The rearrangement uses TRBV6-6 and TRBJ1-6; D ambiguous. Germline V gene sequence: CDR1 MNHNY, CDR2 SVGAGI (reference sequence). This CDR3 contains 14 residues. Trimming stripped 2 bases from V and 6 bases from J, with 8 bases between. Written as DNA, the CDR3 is TGTGCCAGCAGTTACCAAAACGTTAATTCACCCCTCCACTTT. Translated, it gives CASSYQNVNSPLHF.

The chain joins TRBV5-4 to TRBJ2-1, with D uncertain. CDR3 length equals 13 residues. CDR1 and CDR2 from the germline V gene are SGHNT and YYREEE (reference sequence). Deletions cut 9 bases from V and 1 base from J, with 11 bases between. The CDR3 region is CATGPVSYNEQFF. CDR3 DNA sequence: TGTGCCACGGGTCCAGTTTCCTACAATGAGCAGTTCTTC. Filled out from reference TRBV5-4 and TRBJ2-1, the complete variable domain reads ETGVTQSPTHLIKTRGQQVTLRCSSQSGHNTVSWYQQALGQGPQFIFQYYREEENGRGNFPPRFSGLQFPNYSSELNVNALELDDSALYLCATGPVSYNEQFFGPGTRLTVL.

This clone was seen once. DNA for the CDR3: TGTGCCAGCAGCTTGAGGGGGACAGGGACTCAGCCCCAGCATTTT. It specifies CASSLRGTGTQPQHF. The J gene is TRBJ1-5, the V gene TRBV5-6, with TRBD1 matching 9 bases. The CDR3 covers 15 residues. After removal of 1 base from V and 6 bases from J, the junction contained 5 bases not matched to a gene. Germline lookup yields CDR1 SGHDT and CDR2 YYEEEE.

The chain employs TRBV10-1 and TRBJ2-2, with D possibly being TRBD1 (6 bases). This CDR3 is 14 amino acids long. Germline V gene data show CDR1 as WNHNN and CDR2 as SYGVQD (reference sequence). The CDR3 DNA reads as TGCGCGAGCGCGAGGGGGACGAACACCGGGGAGCTGTTTTTT. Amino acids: CASARGTNTGELFF.

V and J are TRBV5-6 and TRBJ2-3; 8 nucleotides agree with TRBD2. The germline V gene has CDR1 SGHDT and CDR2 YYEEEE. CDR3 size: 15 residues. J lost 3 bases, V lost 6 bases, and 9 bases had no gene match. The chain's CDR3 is CASNRGRGGTDTQYF. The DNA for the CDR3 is TGTGCCAGCAACCGTGGTCGCGGGGGGACAGATACGCAGTATTTT.

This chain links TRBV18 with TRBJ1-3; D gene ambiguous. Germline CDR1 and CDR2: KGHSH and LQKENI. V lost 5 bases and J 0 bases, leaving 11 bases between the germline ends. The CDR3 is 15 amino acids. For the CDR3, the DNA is TGTGCCAGCTCATTTGAGATGATCTCTGGAAACACCATATATTTT. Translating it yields CASSFEMISGNTIYF.

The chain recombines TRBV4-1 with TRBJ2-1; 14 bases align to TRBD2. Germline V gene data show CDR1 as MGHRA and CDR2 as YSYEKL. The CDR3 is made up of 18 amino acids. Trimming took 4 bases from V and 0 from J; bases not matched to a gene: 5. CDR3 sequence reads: CASSLTSGGALSYNEQFF. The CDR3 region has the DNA TGCGCCAGCAGCCTGACTAGCGGGGGGGCCCTCTCCTACAATGAGCAGTTCTTC.

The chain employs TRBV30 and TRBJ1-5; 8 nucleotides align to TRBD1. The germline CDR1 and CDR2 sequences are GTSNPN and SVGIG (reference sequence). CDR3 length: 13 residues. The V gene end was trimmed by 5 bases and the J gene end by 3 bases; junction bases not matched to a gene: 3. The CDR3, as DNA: TGTGCCTGGGGGACAGGCCTCAATCAGCCCCAGCATTTT. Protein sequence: CAWGTGLNQPQHF.

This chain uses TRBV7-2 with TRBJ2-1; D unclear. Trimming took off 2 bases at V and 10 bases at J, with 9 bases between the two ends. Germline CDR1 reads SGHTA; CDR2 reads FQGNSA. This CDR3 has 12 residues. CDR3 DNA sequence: TGTGCCAGCAGCTTACATGTGGGGGAGCAGTTCTTC. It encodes CASSLHVGEQFF. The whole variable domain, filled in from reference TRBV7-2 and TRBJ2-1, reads GAGVSQSPSNKVTEKGKDVELRCDPISGHTALYWYRQSLGQGLEFLIYFQGNSAPDKSGLPSDRFSAERTGGSVSTLTIQRTQQEDSAVYLCASSLHVGEQFFGPGTRLTVL.